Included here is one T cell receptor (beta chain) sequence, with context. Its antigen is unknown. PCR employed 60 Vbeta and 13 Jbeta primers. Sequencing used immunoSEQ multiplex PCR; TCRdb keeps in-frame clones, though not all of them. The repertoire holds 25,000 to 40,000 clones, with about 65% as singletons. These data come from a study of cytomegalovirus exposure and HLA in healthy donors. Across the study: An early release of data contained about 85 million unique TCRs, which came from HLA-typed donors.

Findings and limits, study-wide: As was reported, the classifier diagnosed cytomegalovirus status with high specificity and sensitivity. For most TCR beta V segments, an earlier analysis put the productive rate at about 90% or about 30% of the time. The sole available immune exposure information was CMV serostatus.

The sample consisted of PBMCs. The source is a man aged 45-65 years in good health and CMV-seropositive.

The CDR3 here is CASSPGTGEGSTEAFF. CDR3 DNA sequence: TGTGCCAGCTCACCAGGGACAGGGGAGGGTTCTACTGAAGCTTTCTTT. The chain is built from TRBV18 and TRBJ1-1; 10 nucleotides line up with TRBD1. From germline, CDR1 is KGHSH and CDR2 LQKENI. There are 16 residues in the CDR3. The V gene end was trimmed by 2 bases and the J gene end by 5 bases; junction bases not matched to a gene: 8. Full variable domain (remainder filled in from reference TRBV18 and TRBJ1-1): NAGVMQNPRHLVRRRGQEARLRCSPMKGHSHVYWYRQLPEEGLKFMVYLQKENIIDESGMPKERFSAEFPKEGPSILRIQQVVRGDSAAYFCASSPGTGEGSTEAFFGQGTRLTVV.